These 30 T cell receptor beta chains were sequenced from one sample in a study of TIL therapy for anti-PD-1-resistant metastatic lung cancer (dated by TCRdb to the early 2020s). The time point label corresponds to: pre-treatment sample, taken before nivolumab and TIL therapy. The immunoSEQ v3 hsTCRB kit was used to amplify TCR beta CDR3 regions from genomic DNA through bias-controlled multiplex PCR. The table was pulled from immuneACCESS by TCRdb, which kept in-frame rearrangements only. Such tables lose some clones; where checked, under half of the loss comes from unresolved V genes, and the rest has no known cause. The sample table shows 45,000 to 75,000 clones, and more than 75% are seen once. The ten largest clones take up 2.5% to 3% of the sample. Source: blood, taken at baseline. The source of these receptors is a person between 25 and 80 years old with non-small cell lung cancer.

The chain combines TRBV7-3 with TRBJ2-7; perhaps TRBD1 as D (7 bases). Trimming took 2 bases from V and 0 from J, leaving 11 bases between them. CDR1 SGHTA and CDR2 FQGTGA come from the germline V gene. CDR3 length equals 15 residues. DNA of the CDR3: TGTGCCAGCAGCTTATTTCAGGGGGGCTCCTACGAGCAGTACTTC. Protein sequence: CASSLFQGGSYEQYF.

The chain joins TRBV18 to TRBJ2-4, with TRBD2 matching 8 bases. Trimming took 0 bases from V and 5 from J; bases not matched to a gene: 0. CDR3 length: 14 residues. Germline loops: CDR1 KGHSH, CDR2 LQKENI. In DNA form, the CDR3 reads TGTGCCAGCTCACCACCCGGGAGGGAAAACATTCAGTACTTC. It codes for CASSPPGRENIQYF.

The chain has TRBV14 and TRBJ2-2; no clear D. V shed 2 bases and J shed 6 bases, with 7 bases lying between them. The length of the CDR3 is 13 residues. From germline, CDR1 is SGHDN and CDR2 FVKESK. CDR3 loop: CASSQFSAGELFF. Here the CDR3 DNA reads TGTGCCAGCAGCCAATTTTCCGCCGGGGAGCTGTTTTTT.

V usage is TRBV5-6 and J usage is TRBJ2-3; possible D gene TRBD1, 5 bases. Trimming pared 2 bases from V and 0 bases from J, leaving 10 bases between. This CDR3 has 15 residues. Looked up from germline, CDR1 is SGHDT and CDR2 is YYEEEE. The DNA for the CDR3 is TGTGCCAGCAGCTTTACCGCAGGGAGCACAGATACGCAGTATTTT. This sequence encodes CASSFTAGSTDTQYF. The whole variable domain, remainder taken from reference TRBV5-6 and TRBJ2-3, is DAGVTQSPTHLIKTRGQQVTLRCSPKSGHDTVSWYQQALGQGPQFIFQYYEEEERQRGNFPDRFSGHQFPNYSSELNVNALLLGDSALYLCASSFTAGSTDTQYFGPGTRLTVL.

The genes are TRBV19 and TRBJ2-3, with TRBD1 as a possible D gene (5 bases). Germline V CDR1 and CDR2: LNHDA, SQIVND (reference sequence). The V end was cut by 9 bases, the J end by 0 bases, with 16 bases between. The CDR3 consists of 15 residues. The CDR3 spells CASGPGFKSTDTQYF. Written as DNA, the CDR3 is TGTGCCAGCGGACCAGGGTTTAAGAGCACAGATACGCAGTATTTT.

The rearrangement joins TRBV6-4 to TRBJ1-1; no firm D call. This CDR3 region has 13 residues. V lost 6 bases and J lost 0, with 8 bases in between. Per the germline V gene, CDR1 is MRHNA and CDR2 is SNTAGT. The CDR3 nucleotides read TGTGCCAGCAGGCAGCGGGTGAACACTGAAGCTTTCTTT. This translates into CASRQRVNTEAFF.

The gene calls are TRBV7-9 and TRBJ1-1, with D possibly matching TRBD1 (5 bases). This CDR3 has 15 residues. V was shortened by 7 bases and J by 4 bases, with 19 bases between the two germline ends. Germline values: CDR1 SEHNR, CDR2 FQNEAQ (reference sequence). The CDR3 DNA sequence: TGTGCCAGCACCATAGAAGGGCTAGGGGTCACTGAAGCTTTCTTT. Translating gives CASTIEGLGVTEAFF. Looking up the rest from reference TRBV7-9 and TRBJ1-1 gives the full variable domain: DTGVSQNPRHKITKRGQNVTFRCDPISEHNRLYWYRQTLGQGPEFLTYFQNEAQLEKSRLLSDRFSAERPKGSFSTLEIQRTEQGDSAMYLCASTIEGLGVTEAFFGQGTRLTVV.

The rearrangement links TRBV5-4 to TRBJ1-6, with 7 positions matching TRBD1. V shed 5 bases and J 4 bases; nucleotides not matched to a gene: 18. The CDR3 has 19 residues. Germline V gene lookup returns CDR1 SGHNT and CDR2 YYREEE (reference sequence). CDR3 amino acids: CASSQWGQISSEYNSPLHF. The CDR3 DNA reads as TGTGCCAGCAGTCAGTGGGGACAGATATCCTCCGAGTATAATTCACCCCTCCACTTT.

The CDR3 sequence is CASSPQGFHEQYF. DNA of the CDR3: TGTGCCAGCAGCCCGCAGGGCTTTCACGAGCAGTACTTC. This sequence joins TRBV5-6 and TRBJ2-7; the D gene is possibly TRBD1 (5 bases). V was clipped by 4 bases and J by 5 bases, with 13 bases between them. The CDR3 covers 13 residues. Germline values: CDR1 SGHDT, CDR2 YYEEEE.

The gene calls are TRBV27 and TRBJ2-2, with TRBD2 matching 7 bases. CDR1 and CDR2 from the germline V gene are MNHEY and SMNVEV (reference sequence). V was pared by 5 bases and J by 7 bases, with 10 bases of the junction left unmatched. This CDR3 contains 15 residues. The CDR3 here is CASSLGLVRFGELFF. In nucleotides, the CDR3 is TGTGCCAGCAGTCTTGGACTAGTAAGGTTCGGGGAGCTGTTTTTT.

The V call is TRBV11-2, the J call TRBJ2-7, with D perhaps being TRBD1 or TRBD2 (6 bases each). This CDR3 is 14 amino acids long. Per germline, CDR1 SGHAT and CDR2 FQNNGV. The V end lost 0 bases, the J end lost 2 bases, and 8 bases lay between the germline ends. This chain's CDR3 is CASSLEGGPYEQYF. CDR3 sequence (DNA): TGTGCCAGCAGCTTAGAGGGGGGCCCCTACGAGCAGTACTTC.

The CDR3 spells CASTGTLFYEQYF. The CDR3 coding sequence is TGTGCCAGCACCGGGACATTATTCTACGAGCAGTACTTC. V usage is TRBV2 and J usage is TRBJ2-7; perhaps TRBD1 as D (6 bases). The germline V gene has CDR1 SNHLY and CDR2 FYNNEI. The CDR3 has 13 amino acids. Deletions cut 7 bases from V and 3 bases from J, with 13 bases between.

The J gene is TRBJ1-5, the V gene TRBV3-1 (or the pseudogene TRBV3-2); D not certain. The germline V and J ends were trimmed by 3 bases and 7 bases, with 13 bases remaining between them. The germline V gene has CDR1 LGHDT and CDR2 YNNKEL (reference sequence). The CDR3 extends over 14 amino acids. The CDR3 DNA follows: TGTGCCAGCAGCCAGGGGAGAGTACGACAGCCCCAGCATTTT. This encodes CASSQGRVRQPQHF.

The CDR3 loop is CASGNSNTEAFF. The CDR3 DNA follows: TGTGCCAGTGGGAATTCGAACACTGAAGCTTTCTTT. V gene TRBV19 combines with J gene TRBJ1-1; D unclear. The germline V and J ends were trimmed by 8 bases and 1 base, with 8 bases remaining between them. This CDR3 spans 12 amino acids. Germline loops: CDR1 LNHDA, CDR2 SQIVND (reference sequence).

The V call is TRBV18, the J call TRBJ1-2; D is perhaps TRBD1 (5 bases). V lost 4 bases and J lost 6, with 18 bases in between. Germline V gene sequence: CDR1 KGHSH, CDR2 LQKENI. The CDR3 covers 15 residues. The CDR3 DNA is TGTGCCAGCTCACTAGAACCTTTTGGGACCGATGGCTACACCTTC. This gives the protein CASSLEPFGTDGYTF.

The chain couples TRBV27 to TRBJ2-2; D not resolved. This CDR3 contains 13 residues. The germline gives CDR1 MNHEY, CDR2 SMNVEV (reference sequence). Between the trimmed V and J ends, which lost 9 bases and 0 bases, there was a span of 8 bases. The CDR3 protein is CASRRSNTGELFF. CDR3 coding DNA: TGTGCCAGTAGAAGGTCGAACACCGGGGAGCTGTTTTTT.

The J gene is TRBJ1-2, the V gene TRBV28, with TRBD1 matching over 8 bases. The CDR3 has 17 residues. Germline V lookup: CDR1 MDHEN, CDR2 SYDVKM. After removal of 8 bases from V and 1 base from J, the junction contained 15 bases not matched to a gene. CDR3: CASLGRDRLYGNYGYTF. In nucleotides, the CDR3 is TGTGCCAGCTTAGGTCGGGACAGGCTGTACGGTAACTATGGCTACACCTTC.

The J gene is TRBJ1-2, the V gene TRBV27, with 12 bases aligning to TRBD1. Germline CDR1 is MNHEY and CDR2 is SMNVEV (reference sequence). This CDR3 spans 15 amino acids. Germline trimming cut 6 bases from V and 4 bases from J; bases unmatched to any gene: 6. The CDR3 region has the DNA TGTGCCAGCAGCGCGGGACAGGGGGCGACCTATGGCTACACCTTC. It codes for CASSAGQGATYGYTF.

This chain uses TRBV5-1 with TRBJ2-7, with TRBD1 identical over 9 bases. Germline V gene sequence: CDR1 SGHRS, CDR2 YFSETQ. V was pared by 4 bases and J by 0 bases, with 5 bases of the junction left unmatched. The CDR3 sequence is 15 residues long. The CDR3 loop is CASSGRDRDSYEQYF. For the CDR3, the DNA is TGCGCCAGCAGCGGCCGGGACAGGGACTCCTACGAGCAGTACTTC. The full variable domain, in which reference TRBV5-1 and TRBJ2-7 provide the parts outside the CDR3, is KAGVTQTPRYLIKTRGQQVTLSCSPISGHRSVSWYQQTPGQGLQFLFEYFSETQRNKGNFPGRFSGRQFSNSRSEMNVSTLELGDSALYLCASSGRDRDSYEQYFGPGTRLTVT.

The CDR3 region has the DNA TGTGCCAGCAGTCAAGACCGTCGCGGCGATAGCTACACCTTC. It is translated as CASSQDRRGDSYTF. The rearrangement uses TRBV6-2 or TRBV6-3 and TRBJ1-2, with no clear D. The CDR3 extends over 14 amino acids. Germline-derived CDR1 and CDR2 are MNHEY and SVGEGT. The V and J ends lost 5 bases and 9 bases respectively, with 19 bases between them.

The chain is built from TRBV6-5 and TRBJ1-2, with D hard to call. Germline V gene sequence: CDR1 MNHEY, CDR2 SVGAGI. V lost 0 bases and J lost 2, with 10 bases in between. This CDR3 has 15 amino acids. The CDR3 is CASSYSRNGNYGYTF. The CDR3 DNA sequence: TGTGCCAGCAGTTACTCGAGGAACGGAAACTATGGCTACACCTTC.

The chain recombines TRBV5-4 with TRBJ2-3, with 12 bases that match TRBD2. This CDR3 has 19 amino acids. The V segment lost 3 bases and the J segment 6 bases; nucleotides outside the gene matches: 17. CDR1 and CDR2 from the germline V gene are SGHNT and YYREEE (reference sequence). The CDR3, as DNA: TGTGCCAGCAGCTCTGGGAGCCCGTTACTAGCGGGAGGCGAGGATACGCAGTATTTT. It specifies CASSSGSPLLAGGEDTQYF.

The V gene is TRBV19, the J gene TRBJ1-5; 7 positions agree with TRBD1. The CDR3 is 12 residues long. Per the germline V gene, CDR1 is LNHDA and CDR2 is SQIVND (reference sequence). V shed 6 bases and J 6 bases; nucleotides not matched to a gene: 2. The DNA for the CDR3 is TGTGCCAGTAGGACAGGGAGTCAGCCCCAGCATTTT. Its translation is CASRTGSQPQHF.

CDR3 coding DNA: TGTGCCAGCAGTGTCTCATTCGGGACTAGCGGGGGAGGAGATACGCAGTATTTT. Translated, it gives CASSVSFGTSGGGDTQYF. The chain carries TRBV27 and TRBJ2-3; 14 positions match TRBD2. There are 18 residues in the CDR3. Germline trimming cut 5 bases from V and 5 bases from J; bases unmatched to any gene: 12. Germline values: CDR1 MNHEY, CDR2 SMNVEV (reference sequence).

This chain connects TRBV19 to TRBJ2-7; TRBD2 matches at 7 bases. The length of the CDR3 is 15 residues. Losses at the gene ends were 9 bases for V and 4 bases for J; bases not matched to a gene: 15. From germline, CDR1 is LNHDA and CDR2 SQIVND (reference sequence). CDR3 sequence: CASPSGTGVLYEQYF. In DNA form, the CDR3 reads TGTGCCAGCCCCAGCGGGACGGGAGTTCTATACGAGCAGTACTTC.

V gene TRBV5-1 combines with J gene TRBJ2-2; 11 bases agree with TRBD1. CDR3 length: 16 amino acids. CDR1 is SGHRS and CDR2 is YFSETQ in the germline V gene. V shed 4 bases, J shed 7 bases, and the junction held 9 bases outside the gene matches. CDR3 bases: TGCGCCAGCAGCCTACGGACAGGGGGCACGGGCGGGGAGCTGTTTTTT. Translating gives CASSLRTGGTGGELFF.

The chain links TRBV4-1 to TRBJ1-5; 9 bases agree with TRBD1. Germline trimming cut 4 bases from V and 6 bases from J; bases unmatched to any gene: 7. CDR1 MGHRA and CDR2 YSYEKL come from the germline V gene. This CDR3 spans 15 amino acids. The CDR3 bases are TGCGCCAGCAGCCTTGGGACAGGGTCGACTCAGCCCCAGCATTTT. As protein: CASSLGTGSTQPQHF.

CDR3 sequence (DNA): TGTGCCAGTTCGCGGGGGAACGACTATGGCTACACCTTC. It yields the protein CASSRGNDYGYTF. The rearrangement links TRBV12-3 or TRBV12-4 to TRBJ1-2; a possible D gene is TRBD1 (5 bases). V lost 9 bases and J lost 3, with 14 bases in between. This CDR3 has 13 amino acids.

The rearrangement links TRBV19 to TRBJ2-5; D may be TRBD1 or TRBD2 (5 bases each). The CDR3 runs 12 residues. The V end was cut by 6 bases, the J end by 5 bases, with 10 bases between. CDR1 is LNHDA, CDR2 SQIVND, per germline (reference sequence). CDR3 region: CASSGTYETQYF. CDR3 bases: TGTGCCAGTAGCGGGACGTATGAGACCCAGTACTTC. The entire variable domain, with the rest obtained from reference TRBV19 and TRBJ2-5, is as follows: DGGITQSPKYLFRKEGQNVTLSCEQNLNHDAMYWYRQDPGQGLRLIYYSQIVNDFQKGDIAEGYSVSREKKESFPLTVTSAQKNPTAFYLCASSGTYETQYFGPGTRLLVL.

The chain recombines TRBV15 with TRBJ1-2; perhaps TRBD1 as D (5 bases). Per the germline V gene, CDR1 is LNHNV and CDR2 is YYDKDF (reference sequence). V was pared by 1 base and J by 6 bases, with 15 bases between. CDR3 length: 15 amino acids. The CDR3 region is CATSRVRQDIDGYTF. DNA for the CDR3: TGTGCCACCAGCAGAGTCAGGCAGGACATCGATGGCTACACCTTC.